The 20 T cell receptor beta chains reported below all come from one sample, sequenced in a study of blood T cells in healthy people across ages. It was with a sample-barcoded 5' primer and a J-beta primer mix that a second PCR of roughly 7 to 12 cycles was run. TCRdb called the 5' RACE reads again in MiXCR, with one record for every CDR3 protein. Here the sample spans 1.5 million or so distinct CDR3 sequences, around 40% being singletons. Sequencing was done on a sample of blood. The receptor set was obtained from a woman aged 18-35 years in good health.

The genes are TRBV20-1 and TRBJ2-3; no definite D call. Trimming removed 5 bases at V and 0 bases at J, with 9 bases between. Germline CDR1 and CDR2: DFQATT and SNEGSKA (reference sequence). The CDR3 is made up of 13 amino acids. CDR3 loop: CSAVQISTDTQYF. CDR3 nucleotide sequence: TGCAGTGCTGTACAGATAAGCACAGATACGCAGTATTTT.

This clonotype was counted only a few times. The V call is TRBV4-2, the J call TRBJ2-3; D possibly corresponds to TRBD2 (5 bases). Trimming stripped 3 bases from V and 0 bases from J, with 13 bases between. Germline values: CDR1 LGHNA, CDR2 YNFKEQ. This CDR3 spans 16 amino acids. CDR3 coding DNA: TGTGCCAGCAGCCATGGTGCGGGTTCTAGCACAGATACGCAGTATTTT. The encoded protein is CASSHGAGSSTDTQYF.

The rearrangement joins TRBV20-1 to TRBJ2-5, with D possibly being TRBD1 or TRBD2 (6 bases each). The germline V gene has CDR1 DFQATT and CDR2 SNEGSKA (reference sequence). V lost 2 bases and J 11 bases, leaving 24 bases between the germline ends. The CDR3 runs 15 residues. The CDR3 region has the DNA TGCAGTGCTAGAAAGGAGGGGGGTCCCTACAATGAGCAGTACTTC. It specifies CSARKEGGPYNEQYF.

This sequence joins TRBV4-1 and TRBJ2-4; 9 nucleotides line up with TRBD1. J lost 13 bases, V lost 4 bases, and 14 bases had no gene match. There are 15 residues in the CDR3. Germline values: CDR1 MGHRA, CDR2 YSYEKL. The CDR3 loop reads CASSPAGTGLNEQYF. As DNA, the CDR3 is TGCGCCAGCAGCCCAGCCGGGACAGGGTTGAATGAGCAGTACTTC.

The J gene is TRBJ1-4, the V gene TRBV12-3 or TRBV12-4; TRBD1 might be the D (6 bases). The CDR3 sequence is 14 residues long. Between the trimmed V and J ends, which lost 2 bases and 6 bases, there was a span of 10 bases. The CDR3: CASSLTGLHEKLFF. The CDR3, as DNA: TGTGCCAGCAGTTTAACAGGGCTTCATGAAAAACTGTTTTTT.

This chain links TRBV21-1 with TRBJ1-1. TRBV21-1 is marked as a pseudogene. The CDR3 is 12 amino acids. CDR3 DNA: TGTGCCAGATTAAAGGCGGACACTGAAGCTTTCTTT. This encodes CARLKADTEAFF.

This clonotype was seen only a few times. J is TRBJ1-2 and V is TRBV28, with D perhaps TRBD1 (6 bases). This CDR3 contains 12 residues. The germline V gene encodes CDR1 MDHEN and CDR2 SYDVKM. Trimming shortened V by 10 bases and J by 5 bases, and 14 bases separated the two germline ends. The CDR3 spells CATPGARYGYTF. In nucleotides, the CDR3 is TGTGCCACCCCGGGGGCGAGATATGGCTACACCTTC.

V and J are TRBV11-2 and TRBJ2-3; D remains ambiguous. The CDR3 sequence is 14 residues long. The V gene's germline CDR1 is SGHAT and CDR2 FQNNGV. V was shortened by 2 bases and J by 5 bases, with 11 bases between the two germline ends. The CDR3 region has the DNA TGTGCCAGCAGCTTAATTGACACCCGAGATACGCAGTATTTT. Protein sequence: CASSLIDTRDTQYF.

This chain uses TRBV29-1 with TRBJ1-1; D call uncertain. The germline V gene has CDR1 SQVTM and CDR2 ANQGSEA. The CDR3 length is 13 residues. V was shortened by 1 base and J by 6 bases, with 12 bases between the two germline ends. The CDR3 DNA is TGCAGCGTTGAAGGCAGGTTTTTGTCTGAAGCTTTCTTT. It specifies CSVEGRFLSEAFF.

The chain recombines TRBV5-1 with TRBJ2-7; D not certain. The V end was cut by 0 bases, the J end by 0 bases, with 7 bases between. In germline, CDR1 is SGHRS, CDR2 YFSETQ. The CDR3 is 14 amino acids. The CDR3 nucleotides read TGCGCCAGCAGCTTGGAGGCTCGCTCCTACGAGCAGTACTTC. Protein sequence: CASSLEARSYEQYF.

This chain links TRBV29-1 with TRBJ2-1; D ambiguous. V dropped 4 bases and J dropped 7 bases, with 14 bases sitting between them. Germline V CDR1 and CDR2: SQVTM, ANQGSEA. The CDR3 runs to 13 residues. CDR3 bases: TGCAGCGTTGCGTCGGGCCCGAAGAATGAGCAGTTCTTC. As protein: CSVASGPKNEQFF.

This clonotype was counted only a few times. The chain employs TRBV7-2 and TRBJ2-1; D not resolved. V lost 5 bases to trimming and J lost 0 bases, with 11 bases between them. The CDR3 is made up of 15 amino acids. Germline assignment: CDR1 SGHTA and CDR2 FQGNSA. CDR3 nucleotides: TGTGCCAGCAGCAAGGCAGTTAGCTCCTACAATGAGCAGTTCTTC. Translated, it gives CASSKAVSSYNEQFF.

This clonotype was counted a few times. The chain uses TRBV6-6 and TRBJ2-3; TRBD2 matches 7 bases. The CDR3 runs 14 residues. J gave up 2 bases and V 4 bases, and 3 bases lay outside the gene matches. Germline CDR1 is MNHNY and CDR2 is SVGAGI (reference sequence). CDR3 DNA sequence: TGTGCCAGCAGTTCCCGGGACTACACAGATACGCAGTATTTT. Its translation: CASSSRDYTDTQYF.

The rearrangement uses TRBV29-1 and TRBJ2-3; 7 bases fit TRBD2. CDR1 is SQVTM, CDR2 ANQGSEA, per germline. V was pared by 5 bases and J by 4 bases, with 6 bases of the junction left unmatched. The length of the CDR3 is 13 residues. CDR3: CSVIAGVSDTQYF. The CDR3 DNA reads as TGCAGCGTTATTGCGGGAGTCTCAGATACGCAGTATTTT.

This clonotype was recorded many times. The J gene is TRBJ2-7, the V gene TRBV12-3 or TRBV12-4, with 8 bases lining up with TRBD1. The CDR3 consists of 15 residues. V gave up 4 bases and J gave up 0 bases; unmatched junction bases: 5. In DNA form, the CDR3 reads TGTGCCAGCAGTTCCCCGACAGGGGACTCCTACGAGCAGTACTTC. It is translated as CASSSPTGDSYEQYF.

As for this clonotype: A much more abundant neighbour one base away suggests this may be a read error. This rearrangement joins TRBV25-1 to TRBJ1-5; a weak D match, TRBD1 (5 bases). Germline loops: CDR1 MGHDK, CDR2 SYGVNS. The CDR3 totals 11 residues. The CDR3 DNA is TGTGCCAACAGTGATAAGGGGACCCAGCATTTT. Protein product: CANSDKGTQHF.

In regard to this clonotype: The junction and the germline gene differ at one end; a read error may be behind it. The V and J genes are TRBV7-7 and TRBJ2-2; the match to TRBD2 covers 7 bases. Looked up from germline, CDR1 is SSHAT and CDR2 is FNYEAQ (reference sequence). This CDR3 contains 14 residues. DNA of the CDR3: TGTGCTAGCACCAGCGGGGTTAACACCGGGGAGCTGTTTTTT. It codes for CASTSGVNTGELFF.

The sample holds a few counts of this clonotype. The rearrangement uses TRBV9 and TRBJ2-7, with TRBD2 identical over 9 bases. The V gene end was trimmed by 2 bases and the J gene end by 4 bases; junction bases not matched to a gene: 4. CDR1 is SGDLS, CDR2 YYNGEE, per germline. This CDR3 comprises 14 residues. The CDR3 sequence: CASSVSGGYYEQYF. The CDR3 nucleotides are TGTGCCAGCAGCGTCAGCGGGGGGTATTACGAGCAGTACTTC.

This clonotype was recorded many times. This chain uses TRBV7-2 with TRBJ2-4; D is unresolved. The CDR3 covers 14 residues. V was trimmed by 1 base and J by 0 bases, leaving 4 bases between them. Germline V gives CDR1 SGHTA, CDR2 FQGNSA. The CDR3 loop reads CASSLEKAKNIQYF. The CDR3 nucleotides read TGTGCCAGCAGCTTAGAAAAAGCCAAAAACATTCAGTACTTC.

V is TRBV2 and J is TRBJ1-2; 12 nucleotides line up with TRBD1. Germline CDR1 reads SNHLY; CDR2 reads FYNNEI. The J segment lost 4 bases and the V segment lost 8 bases, leaving 14 bases of the junction unmatched. The CDR3 has 17 amino acids. The DNA for the CDR3 is TGTGCCAGCCGTTACCGGGACAGGGGGCGCGAAGGCTATGGCTACACCTTC. This gives the protein CASRYRDRGREGYGYTF.